This T cell receptor beta chain emerged from a study of monozygotic twins with inflammatory bowel disease. Study-level results: In the analysis, different T cell subtypes could not be told apart. Relative to healthy twins, IBD patients had fewer clonotypes in common with others, a gap that was especially apparent with disease activity.

Looked up from germline, CDR1 is SGHAT and CDR2 is FQNNGV. The CDR3 is 15 amino acids. The RNA usage for each TCR library was around 3.5 ug of total RNA. TCRdb reprocessed the 5' RACE reads and stores each CDR3 protein as one record, lacking DNA. The sample includes some 450,000 distinct CDR3 sequences. Points on this clonotype: No antigen is known for it.

The receptor was isolated from a human donor with ulcerative colitis or Crohn's disease, or a healthy co-twin of an affected twin (not recorded which). Sequencing used blood. The chain employs TRBV11-2 and TRBJ2-7; TCRdb's assignment of TRBD1 cannot be checked, as there is no DNA. CDR3 region: CASSLETGGSYEQYF.